This TCR beta chain emerged from a study of CD8 T cells in ankylosing spondylitis. Study results and limitations: Ankylosing spondylitis blood appeared to be characterized by a TCR beta motif of under ten highly homologous variants.

Each CDR3 protein gets one entry after TCRdb re-called the 5' RACE reads with MiXCR. Altogether hundreds of thousands of distinct CDR3 sequences are present, more than 25% being singletons, with the ten largest covering roughly 0.8%. The table lists this clonotype with a few counts. Its antigen remains unidentified. The CDR3 covers 13 residues. The V gene's germline CDR1 is SSHAT and CDR2 FNYEAQ (reference sequence). Trimming pared 7 bases from V and 6 bases from J, leaving 14 bases between. The chain employs TRBV7-7 and TRBJ2-3; D may be TRBD1 or TRBD2 (6 bases each). The sample was blood, either unsorted or a sorted T cell fraction (not recorded which). The sequence came from a male donor with ankylosing spondylitis. The CDR3 protein is CASMSSGADTQYF. CDR3 nucleotide sequence: TGTGCCAGCATGTCATCGGGGGCGGATACGCAGTATTTT.